The clone carrying this T cell receptor beta chain was detected a few times. The sample comes from a study of early T cells in non-severe SARS-CoV-2 infection. Attachment of unique molecular identifiers was made to individual cDNA molecules. TCRdb fed the 5' RACE reads into MiXCR, producing one record per CDR3 protein. The sample carries 97,000 or so distinct CDR3 sequences, 11% recorded once. V shed 3 bases and J 3 bases; nucleotides not matched to a gene: 7. Germline V CDR1 and CDR2: SGHRS, YFSETQ. The CDR3 is 16 residues long. The V call is TRBV5-1, the J call TRBJ2-3, with TRBD1 identical over 10 bases. The TCR comes from an adult who was a healthcare worker with PCR-confirmed SARS-CoV-2 infection or an uninfected control (not recorded which). Sequencing used whole blood, obtained at baseline. CDR3 sequence (DNA): TGCGCCAGCAGCTCATCCGGGACAGGGGTGACAGATACGCAGTATTTT. Protein sequence: CASSSSGTGVTDTQYF.